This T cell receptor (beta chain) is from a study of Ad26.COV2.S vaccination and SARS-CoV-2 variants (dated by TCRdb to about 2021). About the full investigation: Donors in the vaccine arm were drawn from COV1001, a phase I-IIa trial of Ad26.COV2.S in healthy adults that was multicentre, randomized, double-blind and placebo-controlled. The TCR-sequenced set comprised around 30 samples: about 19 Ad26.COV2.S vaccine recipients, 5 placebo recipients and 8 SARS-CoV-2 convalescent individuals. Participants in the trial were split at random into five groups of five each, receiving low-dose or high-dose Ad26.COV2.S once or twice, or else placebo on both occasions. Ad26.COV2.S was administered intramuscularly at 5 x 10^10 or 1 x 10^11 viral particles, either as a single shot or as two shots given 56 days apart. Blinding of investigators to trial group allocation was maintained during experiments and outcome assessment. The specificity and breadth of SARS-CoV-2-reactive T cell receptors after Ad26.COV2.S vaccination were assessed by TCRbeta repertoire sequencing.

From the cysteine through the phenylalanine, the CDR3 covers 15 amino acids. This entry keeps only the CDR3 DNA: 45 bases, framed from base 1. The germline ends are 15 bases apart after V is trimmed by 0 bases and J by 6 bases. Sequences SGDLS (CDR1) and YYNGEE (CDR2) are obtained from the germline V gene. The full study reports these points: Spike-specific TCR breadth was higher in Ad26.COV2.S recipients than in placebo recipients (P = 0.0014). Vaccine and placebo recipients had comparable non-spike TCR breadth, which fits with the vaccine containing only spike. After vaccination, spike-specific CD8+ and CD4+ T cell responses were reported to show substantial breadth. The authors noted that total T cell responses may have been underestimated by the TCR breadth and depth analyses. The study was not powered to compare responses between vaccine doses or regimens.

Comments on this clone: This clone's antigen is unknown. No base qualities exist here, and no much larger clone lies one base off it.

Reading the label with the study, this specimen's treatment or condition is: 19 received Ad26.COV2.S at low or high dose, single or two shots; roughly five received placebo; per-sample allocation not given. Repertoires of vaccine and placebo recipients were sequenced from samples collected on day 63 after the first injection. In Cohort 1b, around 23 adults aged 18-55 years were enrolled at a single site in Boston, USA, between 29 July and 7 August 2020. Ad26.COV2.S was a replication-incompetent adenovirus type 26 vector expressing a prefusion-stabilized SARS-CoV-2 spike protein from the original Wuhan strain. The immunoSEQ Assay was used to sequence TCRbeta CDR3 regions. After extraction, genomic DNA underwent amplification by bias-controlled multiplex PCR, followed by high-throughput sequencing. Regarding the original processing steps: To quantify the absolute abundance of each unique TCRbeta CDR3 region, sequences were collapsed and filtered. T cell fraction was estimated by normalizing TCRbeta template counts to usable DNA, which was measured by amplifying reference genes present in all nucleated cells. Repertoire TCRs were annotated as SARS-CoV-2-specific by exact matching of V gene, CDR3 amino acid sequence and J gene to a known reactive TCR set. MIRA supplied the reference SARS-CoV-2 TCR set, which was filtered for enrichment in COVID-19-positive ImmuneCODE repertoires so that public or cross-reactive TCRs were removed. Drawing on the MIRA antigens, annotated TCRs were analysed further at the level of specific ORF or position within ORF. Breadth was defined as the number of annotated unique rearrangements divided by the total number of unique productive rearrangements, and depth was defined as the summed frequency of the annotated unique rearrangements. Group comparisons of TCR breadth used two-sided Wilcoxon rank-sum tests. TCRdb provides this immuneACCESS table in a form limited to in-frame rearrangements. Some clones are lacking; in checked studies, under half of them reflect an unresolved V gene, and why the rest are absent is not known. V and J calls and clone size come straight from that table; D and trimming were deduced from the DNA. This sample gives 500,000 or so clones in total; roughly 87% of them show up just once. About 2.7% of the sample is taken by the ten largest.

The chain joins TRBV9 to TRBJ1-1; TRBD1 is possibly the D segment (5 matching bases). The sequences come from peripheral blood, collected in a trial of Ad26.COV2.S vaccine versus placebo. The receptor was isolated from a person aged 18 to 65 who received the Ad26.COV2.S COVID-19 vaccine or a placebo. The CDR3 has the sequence CASSVGRGGRAEAFF. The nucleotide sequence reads TGTGCCAGCAGCGTAGGGCGCGGGGGAAGGGCTGAAGCTTTCTTT.